These 15 T cell receptor beta chains share one sample of origin, sequenced in a study of long-term antiretroviral therapy in people with HIV. Version v3.0 of the immunoSEQ assay ran at survey level. Produced via immunoSEQ multiplex PCR; TCRdb's table is partial and in-frame only. The data hold tens of thousands of clones, with about four fifths observed a single time. Material: unsorted PBMCs, obtained 0.3 years after starting antiretroviral therapy. The receptors were sampled from a man aged 50 to 59 with HIV.

This rearrangement joins TRBV14 to TRBJ2-1; TRBD1 matches at 10 bases. Germline V gives CDR1 SGHDN, CDR2 FVKESK. This CDR3 region has 20 residues. V dropped 0 bases and J dropped 9; count of bases not matched to a gene: 20. CDR3 loop: CASSQEGDRGRYEVHGEQFF. DNA for the CDR3: TGTGCCAGCAGCCAAGAAGGAGACAGGGGGCGTTATGAGGTACACGGTGAGCAGTTCTTC.

The J gene is TRBJ1-1, the V gene TRBV6-1; D not certain. Germline-derived CDR1 and CDR2 are MNHNS and SASEGT. CDR3 length: 14 residues. With 4 bases removed from V and 2 bases from J, the gap between germline ends came to 11 bases. Here the CDR3 reads CASSAGQENTEAFF. CDR3 in DNA: TGTGCCAGCAGTGCGGGCCAGGAAAACACTGAAGCTTTCTTT.

This chain connects TRBV9 to TRBJ2-1, with 9 positions matching TRBD2. With V trimmed by 3 bases and J by 5 bases, 6 bases remained unmatched. The CDR3 is made up of 15 amino acids. Germline CDR1 and CDR2: SGDLS and YYNGEE. CDR3: CASSAVAGVNNEQFF. DNA of the CDR3: TGTGCCAGCAGCGCCGTAGCGGGAGTCAACAATGAGCAGTTCTTC.

This clone was seen only a few times. The chain recombines TRBV6-4 with TRBJ2-3, with D tentatively TRBD1 (6 bases). V lost 0 bases and J lost 1, with 8 bases in between. Germline loops: CDR1 MRHNA, CDR2 SNTAGT. The length of the CDR3 is 15 residues. The CDR3 DNA reads TGTGCCAGCAGTGACTCACAGGGCGGCACAGATACGCAGTATTTT. Its protein product is CASSDSQGGTDTQYF.

The V gene is TRBV11-2, the J gene TRBJ1-1; D is unresolved. The CDR3 runs 17 residues. V lost 3 bases and J 1 base, leaving 18 bases between the germline ends. The germline gives CDR1 SGHAT, CDR2 FQNNGV. The CDR3 loop is CASSFSPTRRTNTEAFF. CDR3 nucleotide sequence: TGTGCCAGCAGCTTCTCACCGACGAGACGGACGAACACTGAAGCTTTCTTT.

The chain carries TRBV15 and TRBJ2-7; no clear D. Trimming pared 0 bases from V and 0 bases from J, leaving 12 bases between. The CDR3 totals 16 residues. From germline, CDR1 is LNHNV and CDR2 YYDKDF (reference sequence). The chain's CDR3 is CATSRDAYLSSYEQYF. CDR3 DNA sequence: TGTGCCACCAGCAGAGATGCATATCTGAGCTCCTACGAGCAGTACTTC.

DNA for the CDR3: TGCGCCAGCAGCAGTCGACAGGGGGATAATGAAAAACTGTTTTTT. Its translation: CASSSRQGDNEKLFF. The V gene is TRBV5-1, the J gene TRBJ1-4, with 9 bases that match TRBD1. Unmatched junction bases numbered 5, after V lost 4 bases and J lost 4 bases. This CDR3 is 15 amino acids long. Germline values: CDR1 SGHRS, CDR2 YFSETQ.

This clone was detected only a few times. This sequence joins TRBV6-6 and TRBJ1-6; D unresolved. CDR3 size: 16 residues. Germline V gives CDR1 MNHNY, CDR2 SVGAGI (reference sequence). V lost 0 bases, J lost 0 bases, and 6 bases lay in between. CDR3 nucleotides: TGTGCCAGCAGTTACTCGCAGAGCTCCTATAATTCACCCCTCCACTTT. This sequence encodes CASSYSQSSYNSPLHF.

The CDR3 nucleotides are TGTGCCAGCACCGGGGACAGGCGAGGCTACACCTTC. Its protein is CASTGDRRGYTF. The chain uses TRBV6-5 and TRBJ1-2, with 8 bases matching TRBD1. Germline-derived CDR1 and CDR2 are MNHEY and SVGAGI. The CDR3 is 12 amino acids. The V and J ends lost 7 bases and 8 bases, in that order; junction bases with no gene match: 6.

This chain joins TRBV27 and TRBJ1-5; 7 nucleotides agree with TRBD1. The CDR3 sequence is 15 residues long. Looked up from germline, CDR1 is MNHEY and CDR2 is SMNVEV (reference sequence). J lost 6 bases, V lost 5 bases, and 10 bases had no gene match. Here the CDR3 reads CASSPRTGVRQPQHF. The DNA for the CDR3 is TGTGCCAGCAGTCCCCGAACAGGGGTACGTCAGCCCCAGCATTTT.

The chain combines TRBV6-5 with TRBJ1-1; D unresolved. The length of the CDR3 is 13 residues. Trimming stripped 0 bases from V and 4 bases from J, with 6 bases between. CDR1 is MNHEY, CDR2 SVGAGI, per germline. CDR3 in amino acids: CASSYSKITEAFF. The CDR3 DNA reads TGTGCCAGCAGTTACTCGAAGATCACTGAAGCTTTCTTT.

The V gene is TRBV2, the J gene TRBJ1-6, with TRBD1 identical over 7 bases. The V gene end was trimmed by 4 bases and the J gene end by 7 bases; junction bases not matched to a gene: 4. This CDR3 region has 14 residues. Germline values: CDR1 SNHLY, CDR2 FYNNEI. The CDR3 bases are TGTGCCAGCAGTGGTATAGGGGGCAATTCACCCCTCCACTTT. Its translation: CASSGIGGNSPLHF.

The chain couples TRBV7-9 to TRBJ1-1, with D perhaps TRBD1 (5 bases). The CDR3 runs 15 residues. Between the trimmed V and J ends, which lost 4 bases and 3 bases, there was a span of 15 bases. CDR1 SEHNR and CDR2 FQNEAQ come from the germline V gene (reference sequence). The CDR3 loop is CASSSGEGSDTEAFF. In nucleotides, the CDR3 is TGTGCCAGCAGCTCGGGGGAGGGCTCGGACACTGAAGCTTTCTTT.

V is TRBV5-6 and J is TRBJ2-5, with 7 positions matching TRBD2. The CDR3 spans 14 residues. J lost 5 bases, V lost 0 bases, and 4 bases had no gene match. Per the germline V gene, CDR1 is SGHDT and CDR2 is YYEEEE. The CDR3 DNA reads TGTGCCAGCAGCTTGGGCGGGAGTGGGGAGACCCAGTACTTC. Protein product: CASSLGGSGETQYF.

The chain recombines TRBV15 with TRBJ2-2; TRBD2 matches 13 bases. The germline CDR1 and CDR2 sequences are LNHNV and YYDKDF (reference sequence). V was clipped by 6 bases and J by 5 bases; unmatched bases: 3. The CDR3 contains 15 residues. Here the CDR3 reads CATRGLAGRTGELFF. CDR3 coding DNA: TGTGCCACCAGGGGACTAGCGGGGAGAACCGGGGAGCTGTTTTTT. Full variable domain (missing parts from reference TRBV15 and TRBJ2-2): DAMVIQNPRYQVTQFGKPVTLSCSQTLNHNVMYWYQQKSSQAPKLLFHYYDKDFNNEADTPDNFQSRRPNTSFCFLDIRSPGLGDTAMYLCATRGLAGRTGELFFGEGSRLTVL.